Presented here are 19 T cell receptor beta chains from one specimen sequenced in a study of blood T cells in healthy people across ages. A J-beta primer mix and a sample-barcoded 5' primer were used in a second PCR of about 6 to 12 cycles. A single record per CDR3 protein comes from TCRdb applying MiXCR to the 5' RACE reads. The sample records 550,000 to 700,000 distinct CDR3 sequences, about 25% being singletons. The sequenced sample was blood. The receptors were gathered from a woman in her seventies in good health.

The rearrangement uses TRBV20-1 and TRBJ1-4, with no clear D. Trimming pared 3 bases from V and 5 bases from J, leaving 10 bases between. This CDR3 is 13 amino acids long. Germline values: CDR1 DFQATT, CDR2 SNEGSKA (reference sequence). CDR3 nucleotides: TGCAGTGCTAGGGAGGGCCGAAATGAAAAACTGTTTTTT. Translating it yields CSAREGRNEKLFF.

This chain joins TRBV5-1 and TRBJ2-5, with D perhaps TRBD2 (5 bases). CDR3 length: 15 amino acids. Germline V CDR1 and CDR2: SGHRS, YFSETQ. Trimming cost V 5 bases and J 2 bases, with 16 bases left between them. CDR3 DNA sequence: TGCGCCAGCAGTCCGGACTCACTGAGGCAAGAGACCCAGTACTTC. It codes for CASSPDSLRQETQYF.

This clonotype was observed a handful of times. This chain links TRBV20-1 with TRBJ1-4; D gene unclear. This CDR3 is 11 amino acids long. Germline assignment: CDR1 DFQATT and CDR2 SNEGSKA (reference sequence). V dropped 2 bases and J dropped 8 bases, with 6 bases sitting between them. The CDR3: CSARWEEKLFF. The CDR3 region has the DNA TGCAGTGCTAGATGGGAGGAAAAACTGTTTTTT.

This clonotype was recorded a few times. The genes are TRBV7-9 and TRBJ2-5, with TRBD1 as a possible D gene (5 bases). V was pared by 7 bases and J by 2 bases, with 14 bases between. This CDR3 contains 14 residues. Germline CDR1 and CDR2: SEHNR and FQNEAQ (reference sequence). CDR3 sequence: CASNERQTQETQYF. CDR3 nucleotides: TGTGCCAGCAACGAACGACAGACTCAAGAGACCCAGTACTTC.

This clonotype was observed a few times. This rearrangement joins TRBV24-1 to TRBJ2-5; D is unresolved. The J call may be wrong; the DNA end is better matched by TRBJ2-1. The CDR3 totals 11 residues. The V gene's germline CDR1 is KGHDR and CDR2 SFDVKD. The CDR3 here is CATSTANEQFF. The DNA for the CDR3 is TGTGCCACCAGTACGGCCAATGAGCAGTTCTTC.

This clonotype was seen a handful of times. V usage is TRBV12-3 or TRBV12-4 and J usage is TRBJ2-2; a possible D gene is TRBD1 (6 bases). Trimming removed 5 bases at V and 7 bases at J, with 11 bases between. The CDR3 covers 13 residues. The CDR3 DNA sequence: TGTGCCAGCAGTCCCCAGGGGTTCGGGGAGCTGTTTTTT. It encodes CASSPQGFGELFF.

In this sample, this clonotype turned up a few times. A junction end diverges from the germline sequence, so it may reflect a read error. The V call is TRBV7-2, the J call TRBJ2-3, with D perhaps TRBD2 (7 bases). This CDR3 spans 16 amino acids. Germline V gene sequence: CDR1 SGHTA, CDR2 FQGNSA. The CDR3 DNA follows: TGTGCCAGCAGCTTAGGCGGGGGCCATAGCACAGACACGCAGTATTTT. It specifies CASSLGGGHSTDTQYF.

Only a few counts were recorded for this clonotype. The chain recombines TRBV27 with TRBJ2-1, with D perhaps matching TRBD1 or TRBD2 (6 bases each). The CDR3 contains 15 residues. V lost 3 bases to trimming and J lost 7 bases, with 16 bases between them. Germline lookup yields CDR1 MNHEY and CDR2 SMNVEV (reference sequence). CDR3 loop: CASSFKGGPWNEQFF. The DNA of the CDR3 is TGTGCCAGCAGTTTTAAGGGGGGCCCTTGGAATGAGCAGTTCTTC.

This clonotype was seen at least ten times. J is TRBJ1-1 and V is TRBV29-1, with a tentative D call TRBD1 (5 bases). CDR3 length: 14 residues. CDR1 is SQVTM and CDR2 is ANQGSEA in the germline V gene. With 3 bases removed from V and 4 bases from J, the gap between germline ends came to 15 bases. The CDR3 protein is CSVERDLLGTEAFF. Here the CDR3 DNA reads TGCAGCGTTGAGAGGGACTTATTGGGCACTGAAGCTTTCTTT.

The V gene is TRBV7-2, the J gene TRBJ2-5, with 15 bases fitting TRBD2. Germline trimming cut 1 base from V and 4 bases from J; bases unmatched to any gene: 4. The germline V gene encodes CDR1 SGHTA and CDR2 FQGNSA. CDR3 length: 17 amino acids. CDR3 region: CASSLGTSGGGRETQYF. As DNA, the CDR3 is TGTGCCAGCAGCTTAGGGACTAGCGGGGGGGGACGAGAGACCCAGTACTTC.

The sample holds a few counts of this clonotype. The chain carries TRBV29-1 and TRBJ2-2; 7 bases are a match to TRBD2. Germline loops: CDR1 SQVTM, CDR2 ANQGSEA. Trimming removed 5 bases from V and 8 bases from J; junction bases left unmatched: 8. CDR3 length: 13 residues. In DNA, the CDR3 is TGCAGCGTTATCCGGGACTACTCTGGGGAGCTGTTTTTT. Translation: CSVIRDYSGELFF.

The V call is TRBV20-1, the J call TRBJ2-3; 11 bases align to TRBD2. This CDR3 is built from 18 residues. CDR1 is DFQATT and CDR2 is SNEGSKA in the germline V gene (reference sequence). Trimming cost V 3 bases and J 0 bases; bases outside gene matches: 11. CDR3 amino acids: CSASLLAGDRLSTDTQYF. The CDR3 DNA follows: TGCAGTGCTAGCTTACTAGCGGGGGACCGCCTAAGCACAGATACGCAGTATTTT.

This sequence joins TRBV11-2 and TRBJ1-2; D not resolved. V gave up 7 bases and J gave up 0 bases, with 15 bases separating them. Per germline, CDR1 SGHAT and CDR2 FQNNGV. The CDR3 loop spans 15 amino acids. The CDR3 nucleotides read TGTGCCAGCACCCTTCTCCCTGGTACTAACTATGGCTACACCTTC. It is translated as CASTLLPGTNYGYTF.

This clonotype was observed at least ten times. J is TRBJ1-6 and V is TRBV4-3, with D hard to call. This CDR3 has 12 amino acids. Per germline, CDR1 LGHNA and CDR2 YSLEER. The V end lost 0 bases, the J end lost 9 bases, and 3 bases lay between the germline ends. The CDR3 coding sequence is TGCGCCAGCAGCCAAGATAGTTCACCCCTCCACTTT. Amino acid sequence: CASSQDSSPLHF.

This clonotype was seen more than once but under ten times. V and J are TRBV5-1 and TRBJ2-1, with TRBD2 as a possible D gene (5 bases). This CDR3 comprises 17 residues. Trimming pared 0 bases from V and 6 bases from J, leaving 19 bases between. Germline V gene lookup returns CDR1 SGHRS and CDR2 YFSETQ. DNA of the CDR3: TGCGCCAGCAGCTTGGGGCGACTACCCCGGGGTAGCAATGAGCAGTTCTTC. It specifies CASSLGRLPRGSNEQFF.

The table lists this clonotype with a few counts. V usage is TRBV20-1 and J usage is TRBJ2-7, with TRBD1 matching 8 bases. The CDR3 runs to 14 residues. With 3 bases clipped from V and 6 bases from J, the junction kept 10 bases outside the gene matches. Per germline, CDR1 DFQATT and CDR2 SNEGSKA (reference sequence). The CDR3 region is CSASRTGPKGEQYF. For the CDR3, the DNA is TGCAGTGCTAGCAGGACAGGGCCTAAGGGCGAGCAGTACTTC.

The chain uses TRBV10-3 and TRBJ2-5; TRBD2 aligns across 9 bases. V lost 6 bases, J lost 4 bases, and 9 bases stayed unmatched. This CDR3 spans 15 amino acids. CDR1 and CDR2 from the germline V gene are ENHRY and SYGVKD. The CDR3 is CAIRSGGTSRETQYF. The CDR3 nucleotides read TGTGCCATCAGATCAGGGGGGACTAGCAGAGAGACCCAGTACTTC.

V is TRBV10-3 and J is TRBJ2-5, with D perhaps assigned TRBD1 or TRBD2 (6 bases each). V lost 3 bases and J 12 bases, leaving 14 bases between the germline ends. The CDR3 sequence is 12 residues long. Germline CDR1 and CDR2: ENHRY and SYGVKD. CDR3 sequence (DNA): TGTGCCATCAGTGATTCGGGGGCAGGGAAGTACTTC. Translation: CAISDSGAGKYF.

This clonotype was counted a single time. V usage is TRBV9 and J usage is TRBJ2-5; TRBD2 agrees at 10 bases. Trimming removed 0 bases from V and 4 bases from J; junction bases left unmatched: 6. The CDR3 is 16 residues long. The V gene's germline CDR1 is SGDLS and CDR2 YYNGEE. The CDR3 DNA reads TGTGCCAGCAGCGTAGATGGAGCGGGAGGGTTAGAGACCCAGTACTTC. This codes for CASSVDGAGGLETQYF.